This TCR beta chain was identified during a study of blood T cell repertoires in COVID-19. On the study more broadly: Sites in the United States, Italy and Spain provided acute and convalescent COVID-19 samples.

Profiled with immunoSEQ multiplex PCR; TCRdb holds only in-frame clones, not every one. The top ten clones hold roughly 2.2% of a sample with about 150,000 clones, approximately 86% of them seen once. The CDR3 spans 15 residues. Sequenced sample: peripheral blood. The clonotype originates from a woman in her seventies with acute or convalescent COVID-19. This chain connects TRBV21-1 to TRBJ2-5; the table's TRBD2 call for D was not verified on the DNA. TRBV21-1 is given as a pseudogene. CDR3 nucleotide sequence: TGTGCCAGCAGGGTAGCGGGGGCGCGGGGAGAGACCCAGTACTTC. Protein product: CASRVAGARGETQYF.